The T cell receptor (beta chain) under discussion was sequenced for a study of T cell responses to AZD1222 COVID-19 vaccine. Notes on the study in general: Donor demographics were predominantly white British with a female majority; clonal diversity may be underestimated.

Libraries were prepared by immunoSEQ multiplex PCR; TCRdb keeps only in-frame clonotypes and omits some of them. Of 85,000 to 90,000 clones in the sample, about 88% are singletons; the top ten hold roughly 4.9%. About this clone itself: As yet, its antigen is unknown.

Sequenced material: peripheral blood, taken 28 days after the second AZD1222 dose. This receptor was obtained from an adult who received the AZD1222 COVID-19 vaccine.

The CDR3 nucleotides read TGTGCCACCAGCAGAGGATTCCGGGACAGGGGTAGCTACGAGCAGTACTTC. Translating gives CATSRGFRDRGSYEQYF. The rearrangement links TRBV15 to TRBJ2-7; TRBD1 aligns across 10 bases. Per germline, CDR1 LNHNV and CDR2 YYDKDF (reference sequence). V lost 1 base to trimming and J lost 3 bases; unmatched junction nucleotides: 9. The CDR3 extends over 17 amino acids. Variable domain in full (rest from reference TRBV15 and TRBJ2-7): DAMVIQNPRYQVTQFGKPVTLSCSQTLNHNVMYWYQQKSSQAPKLLFHYYDKDFNNEADTPDNFQSRRPNTSFCFLDIRSPGLGDTAMYLCATSRGFRDRGSYEQYFGPGTRLTVT.